This is a list of T cell receptor beta chains from one sample in a study of cytomegalovirus exposure and HLA in healthy donors. Profiling relied on immunoSEQ multiplex PCR, and the TCRdb table lists in-frame clones only, not all of them. Of 170,000 or so clones listed, about 73% are singletons. Material: PBMCs. These receptors all stem from a woman aged 45-59 years in good health and CMV-seropositive. Both conserved end residues are part of each CDR3. D genes are given only for firm matches. Size is stated for part of the rows, as once, few or many counts, or as a class when the clone is expanded.

TRBV5-6,15,TRBJ2-1,NA,once,CASSWAVQGNNEQFF,TGTGCCAGCAGCTGGGCGGTCCAGGGTAACAATGAGCAGTTCTTC
TRBV10-2,15,TRBJ2-3,TRBD2,NA,CASSDPSGGADTQYF,TGCGCCAGCAGTGACCCTAGCGGGGGTGCAGATACGCAGTATTTT
TRBV5-5,13,TRBJ1-1,TRBD1,NA,CASLGQPNTEAFF,TGTGCCAGCCTGGGACAGCCGAACACTGAAGCTTTCTTT
TRBV5-1,11,TRBJ1-1,NA,NA,CASSINTEAFF,TGCGCCAGCAGTATCAACACTGAAGCTTTCTTT
TRBV6-5,15,TRBJ1-5,NA,NA,CASTKRDNSNQPQHF,TGTGCCAGCACCAAGAGGGATAATAGCAATCAGCCCCAGCATTTT
TRBV7-3,15,TRBJ2-7,TRBD2,NA,CASSLPRTSGGEQYF,TGTGCCAGCAGCTTACCTCGGACTAGCGGGGGCGAGCAGTACTTC
TRBV30,13,TRBJ1-4,NA,NA,CAWSWQINEKLFF,TGTGCCTGGAGTTGGCAAATTAATGAAAAACTGTTTTTT
TRBV15,15,TRBJ1-2,NA,few,CATSPWDIFGDGYTF,TGTGCCACCAGCCCCTGGGACATCTTCGGGGATGGCTACACCTTC
TRBV6-5,15,TRBJ1-2,NA,once,CASSRSQGLNYGYTF,TGTGCCAGCAGTCGATCACAGGGTCTTAACTATGGCTACACCTTC
TRBV6-1,14,TRBJ2-2,TRBD2,NA,CASSTGGYTGELFF,TGTGCCAGCAGTACGGGAGGTTACACCGGGGAGCTGTTTTTT
TRBV5-4,14,TRBJ2-1,NA,NA,CASSSGDPYNEQFF,TGTGCCAGCAGCTCGGGGGATCCATACAATGAGCAGTTCTTC
TRBV5-5,15,TRBJ2-7,TRBD2,NA,CASSLLGLTTYEQYF,TGTGCCAGCAGCTTGCTGGGACTAACCACCTACGAGCAGTACTTC
TRBV7-6,16,TRBJ1-3,TRBD1,NA,CASSKGQGYAGNTIYF,TGTGCCAGCAGCAAAGGACAGGGGTACGCTGGAAACACCATATATTTT
TRBV27,18,TRBJ1-2,NA,once,CASSLPITDFSKYAGYTF,TGTGCCAGCAGTTTACCGATCACGGACTTTAGTAAGTATGCTGGCTACACCTTC
TRBV6-1,14,TRBJ1-1,TRBD1,NA,CASSLQGGSTEAFF,TGTGCCAGCAGTTTACAGGGGGGAAGTACTGAAGCTTTCTTT
TRBV7-2,12,TRBJ2-7,NA,NA,CASSLSSYEQYF,TGTGCCAGCAGCTTGAGCTCCTACGAGCAGTACTTC
TRBV4-1,14,TRBJ1-2,NA,NA,CASSRDQGNYGYTF,TGCGCCAGCAGCCGAGACCAGGGTAACTATGGCTACACCTTC
TRBV12-5,17,TRBJ2-6,NA,NA,CASGLVRGAGGANVLTF,TGTGCTAGTGGTTTGGTACGGGGGGCCGGCGGGGCCAACGTCCTGACTTTC
TRBV5-1,14,TRBJ1-1,TRBD1,NA,CASSFGQGGTEAFF,TGCGCCAGCAGCTTCGGACAGGGAGGTACTGAAGCTTTCTTT
TRBV9,16,TRBJ1-5,NA,once,CASSPGRGEFNQPQHF,TGTGCCAGCAGCCCTGGACGCGGGGAGTTCAATCAGCCCCAGCATTTT
TRBV5-8,15,TRBJ1-5,TRBD1,once,CASSLGQGGNQPQHF,TGTGCCAGCAGCCTGGGACAGGGTGGCAATCAGCCCCAGCATTTT
TRBV7-8,12,TRBJ2-2,NA,NA,CASSRDSPKLFF,TGTGCCAGCAGCAGAGACAGTCCTAAGCTGTTTTTT
TRBV7-2,15,TRBJ1-2,NA,NA,CASSLLRGVGNGYTF,TGTGCCAGCAGCTTACTCCGGGGGGTCGGAAATGGCTACACCTTC
TRBV19,15,TRBJ2-1,NA,few,CASSMRSGRGNEQFF,TGTGCCAGTAGTATGAGGTCAGGTAGGGGGAATGAGCAGTTCTTC
TRBV19,13,TRBJ2-7,TRBD1,NA,CASSTTGRYEQYF,TGTGCCAGTAGTACGACAGGGCGGTACGAGCAGTACTTC
TRBV10-3,15,TRBJ1-2,TRBD1,NA,CAISVTGEFGYGYTF,TGTGCCATCAGTGTGACAGGGGAGTTTGGCTATGGCTACACCTTC
TRBV7-3,13,TRBJ1-1,NA,few,CASSYWQNTEAFF,TGTGCCAGCAGCTATTGGCAGAACACTGAAGCTTTCTTT
TRBV9,14,TRBJ2-2,NA,NA,CASSVESGAGELFF,TGTGCCAGCAGCGTAGAATCGGGAGCCGGGGAGCTGTTTTTT
TRBV6-1,14,TRBJ1-2,NA,NA,CASSETGYRYGYTF,TGTGCCAGCAGTGAAACTGGCTACAGGTACGGCTACACCTTC
TRBV6-1,16,TRBJ2-1,NA,NA,CASSEAPVSSYNEQFF,TGTGCCAGCAGTGAAGCGCCGGTGAGCTCCTACAATGAGCAGTTCTTC